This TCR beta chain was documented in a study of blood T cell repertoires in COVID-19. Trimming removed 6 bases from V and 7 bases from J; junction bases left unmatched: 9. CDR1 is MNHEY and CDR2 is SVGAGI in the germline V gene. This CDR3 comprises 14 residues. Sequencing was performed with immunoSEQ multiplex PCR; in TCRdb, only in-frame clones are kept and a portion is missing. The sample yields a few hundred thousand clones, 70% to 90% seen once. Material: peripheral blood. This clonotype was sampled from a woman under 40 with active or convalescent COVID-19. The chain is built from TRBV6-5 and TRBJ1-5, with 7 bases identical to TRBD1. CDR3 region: CASSSTDRDQPQHF. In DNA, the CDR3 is TGTGCCAGCAGCTCCACCGACAGGGACCAGCCCCAGCATTTT.